A selection of T cell receptor beta chains follows, all from one sample in a study of cytomegalovirus exposure and HLA in healthy donors. Generated by immunoSEQ multiplex PCR, the TCRdb table keeps only in-frame clones and is missing some. The sample shows about 190,000 clones, 79% of them seen only once. The sequencing input was PBMCs. The receptors come from a woman aged 18-29 years in good health and CMV-seronegative. CDR3s leave out the opening cysteine and the closing phenylalanine or tryptophan. The D gene is left open where the match is weak.

TRBJ1-4	TRBV29-1	.	SVQIPGVTNEKLF
TRBJ2-7	TRBV5-1	.	ASSLRADKAYEQY
TRBJ2-7	TRBV29-1	TRBD1	SVQKGGSTVYEQY
TRBJ2-7	TRBV29-1	TRBD2	SVSLAGGAYEQY
TRBJ2-1	TRBV7-3	TRBD2	ASSLGGSGNEQF
TRBJ2-3	TRBV4-3	.	ASSQGWTPSTDTQY
TRBJ1-2	TRBV10-3	.	AISESPEGGYT
TRBJ2-2	TRBV30	TRBD1	AWSAGRGTGELF
TRBJ2-4	TRBV28	.	ASSSIGIQY
TRBJ1-5	TRBV7-9	.	ASSLINQPQH
.	TRBV15	.	ATSHDRVGGEQY
TRBJ1-2	TRBV10-3	.	AISESGQPSNYGYT
TRBJ1-6	TRBV11-2	.	ASSWRTENYNSPLH
TRBJ2-7	TRBV19	.	ASSIQGNSYEQY
TRBJ1-6	TRBV27	TRBD1	ASSIGQARGSPLH
TRBJ1-4	TRBV6-4	TRBD1	ASSADRAGKLF
TRBJ1-2	TRBV14	TRBD1	ASSPDRIYGYT
TRBJ2-1	TRBV5-8	TRBD1	ASSENFSGGREQF
TRBJ1-2	TRBV7-9	.	SSSYPQGGYT
TRBJ1-1	TRBV15	.	ATSRVETGNTEAF
TRBJ1-1	TRBV27	.	ASTPYAGAFEAF
TRBJ2-7	TRBV7-9	.	ASSPPSTGAYEQY